This T cell receptor (beta chain) derives from a study of blood T cells in healthy people across ages. Study overall: Per two T cells, template switching captured roughly one barcoded beta molecule. Study-level results: Nothing was known about donor CMV status, and this possibly confounded expanded clonotype changes.

Healthy Caucasians from Russia aged roughly 6 to 90 served as donors. Each donor gave 9.5 to 10 milliliters of peripheral blood. Combining a sample-barcoded 5' primer with a J-beta primer mix, a second PCR ran for 7 to 11 cycles. In TCRdb, the 5' RACE reads were re-called with MiXCR into one record per CDR3 protein. Here the sample spans over 600,000 distinct CDR3 sequences, roughly two fifths being singletons. V was pared by 7 bases and J by 8 bases, with 14 bases between. Germline V gene data show CDR1 as MDHEN and CDR2 as SYDVKM. The CDR3 sequence is 13 residues long. As regards this clonotype: The antigen remains unidentified.

The specimen sequenced was blood. The chain links TRBV28 to TRBJ1-4; D remains unclear. The source is an elderly man in good health. This CDR3 is CASTSGIGEKLFF. Here the CDR3 DNA reads TGTGCCAGCACCTCGGGCATCGGAGAAAAACTGTTTTTT.